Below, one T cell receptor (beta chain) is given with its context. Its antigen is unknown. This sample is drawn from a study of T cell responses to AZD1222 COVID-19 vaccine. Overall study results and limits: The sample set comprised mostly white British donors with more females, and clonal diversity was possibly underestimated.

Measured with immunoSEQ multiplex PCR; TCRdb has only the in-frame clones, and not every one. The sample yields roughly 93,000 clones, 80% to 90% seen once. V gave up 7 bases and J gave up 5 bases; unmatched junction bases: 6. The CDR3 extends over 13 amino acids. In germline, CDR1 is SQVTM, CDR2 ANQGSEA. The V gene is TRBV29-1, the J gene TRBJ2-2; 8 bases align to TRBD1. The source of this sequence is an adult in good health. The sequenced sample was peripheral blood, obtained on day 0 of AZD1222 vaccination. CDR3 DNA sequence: TGCAGCGCCGGGACAGGAAGAACCGGGGAGCTGTTTTTT. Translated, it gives CSAGTGRTGELFF.